This T cell receptor (beta chain) was sequenced in a study of T cell repertoires in cytomegalovirus infection. At the level of the study: Signatures in public TCR beta sequences pointed to both CMV infection and matching HLA type.

With respect to this clonotype: As yet, its antigen is unknown.

The V gene's germline CDR1 is MNHEY and CDR2 SMNVEV (reference sequence). The V and J ends lost 8 bases and 0 bases respectively, with 8 bases between them. The CDR3 length is 13 residues. Study findings and constraints: HLA-C-restricted CMV-specific TCR beta clonotypes prevailed in the ex vivo response. CMV carriers with the relevant HLA were identified by cumulative public TCR beta family frequency.

One entry per CDR3 protein results from TCRdb running MiXCR on the reads. The table records about 830,000 distinct CDR3 sequences, around a third of them present only once. The chain carries TRBV27 and TRBJ2-1; D is unclear. Sequencing used cultured CD8+ T cells from PBMCs, obtained from culture after CMV antigen stimulation. The clonotype originates from a human donor in good health (CMV status not recorded). Some clones in this sample may be carry-over from other donors' samples. CDR3 sequence reads: CASSDDSYNEQFF. Here the CDR3 DNA reads TGTGCCAGCTCGGACGACTCCTACAATGAGCAGTTCTTC.